This T cell receptor beta chain appears in the sequencing data of a study of blood T cell repertoires in COVID-19. Study at large: PBMCs, B-cell-depleted T cells, or T cells provided the cDNA or gDNA that made up the material.

Profiled with immunoSEQ multiplex PCR; TCRdb holds only in-frame clones, not every one. The table has some 200,000 clones, about 85% seen once. This clone was observed a few times. This TCR was sampled from an elderly woman in a cohort sampled during active or convalescent COVID-19. The sequencing input was peripheral blood.

CDR3 in amino acids: CASSESGSGDTQYF. For the CDR3, the DNA is TGTGCCAGCAGTGAAAGCGGGAGTGGGGATACGCAGTATTTT. This chain connects TRBV6-4 to TRBJ2-3; 8 bases are a match to TRBD2. The V and J ends lost 3 bases and 6 bases, in that order; junction bases with no gene match: 5. The CDR3 has 14 residues. CDR1 MRHNA and CDR2 SNTAGT come from the germline V gene.